This T cell receptor (beta chain) stems from a study of T-cell memory formation after mild COVID-19. This clonotype was picked up a small number of times. Its antigen remains unknown. The V segment lost 7 bases and the J segment 1 base; nucleotides outside the gene matches: 6. CDR1 is SGHRS, CDR2 YFSETQ, per germline. This CDR3 has 15 residues. General study findings and limits: Chiefly within CM and EM were the contracting CD4+ clones; CD8+ ones were within EMRA.

TCRdb reprocessed the 5' RACE reads with MiXCR, giving one entry per CDR3 protein. Counted here are 140,000 to 150,000 distinct CDR3 sequences, roughly a quarter occurring once; the ten biggest clones make up about 24%. The V call is TRBV5-1, the J call TRBJ2-7, with TRBD2 matching over 12 bases. The TCR comes from an adult woman who had mild COVID-19 (a few samples of this study predate the infection). Cell type and time point are not known. Sequenced: PBMCs or a T cell subset sorted from them (not recorded which). As DNA, the CDR3 is TGCGCCAGCGGATCCGGGACTAGCGGGTCCTACGAGCAGTACTTC. It codes for CASGSGTSGSYEQYF.